Listed below are T cell receptor beta chains from one sample, sequenced in a study of OX40 agonist ivuxolimab in advanced cancers. Sequenced by immunoSEQ multiplex PCR; TCRdb stores in-frame clones only, minus some. The table includes approximately 99,000 clones, roughly nine tenths detected once. The sequenced sample was CD4+ or CD8+ T cells sorted from blood, obtained in a trial of the OX40 agonist ivuxolimab. The source of these receptors is an adult with an advanced solid tumor such as melanoma, head and neck, liver or kidney cancer. The CDR3 runs from the conserved cysteine through the conserved F or W. The D gene is left open where the match is weak. Not every row has a clone size; where given, it reads once, few, many or a size class.

J gene	clone size	V gene	D gene	CDR3 protein	CDR3 DNA
TRBJ1-5	-	TRBV19	-	CASSIAGSDQPQHF	TGTGCCAGTAGTATTGCGGGTTCCGATCAGCCCCAGCATTTT
TRBJ1-5	-	TRBV6-5	-	CASSYVPGSQPQHF	TGTGCCAGCAGTTACGTGCCGGGAAGTCAGCCCCAGCATTTT
TRBJ2-1	-	TRBV7-9	-	CASSLVGNEQFF	TGTGCCAGCAGCTTAGTGGGTAATGAGCAGTTCTTC
TRBJ2-5	-	TRBV10-3	-	CAISEGPQGHNF	TGTGCCATCAGTGAAGGGCCACAAGGGCACAACTTC
TRBJ2-1	-	TRBV2	-	CASSEGRGLYNEQFF	TGTGCCAGCAGTGAGGGGCGGGGGCTCTACAATGAGCAGTTCTTC
TRBJ2-2	-	TRBV19	-	CASSREATNTGELFF	TGTGCCAGTAGTAGAGAAGCAACGAACACCGGGGAGCTGTTTTTT
TRBJ1-2	once	TRBV6-1	-	CASSERGRDGYTF	TGTGCCAGCAGTGAAAGGGGCAGGGATGGCTACACCTTC
TRBJ2-6	few	TRBV6-4	TRBD2	CASSDSAGGSGANVLTF	TGTGCCAGCAGTGACTCTGCGGGGGGTTCCGGGGCCAACGTCCTGACTTTC
TRBJ2-7	-	TRBV7-9	-	CASSSREEGPYEQYF	TGTGCCAGCAGCTCCCGGGAAGAGGGCCCCTACGAGCAGTACTTC
TRBJ1-3	once	TRBV14	-	CASSQFTQIGNTIYF	TGTGCCAGCAGCCAATTTACCCAGATCGGGAACACCATATATTTT
TRBJ2-3	-	TRBV2	TRBD1	CASSTRGNTQYF	TGTGCCAGCAGCACCAGGGGGAATACGCAGTATTTT
TRBJ2-4	once	TRBV5-1	-	CASSPGWGPKNIQYF	TGCGCCAGCAGCCCGGGGTGGGGCCCCAAAAACATTCAGTACTTC
TRBJ1-2	few	TRBV7-9	-	CASSLGSQGIRGYTF	TGTGCCAGCAGCTTAGGATCACAGGGAATAAGGGGCTACACCTTC
TRBJ2-7	-	TRBV27	TRBD1	CASSWLTGSGYEQYF	TGTGCCAGCAGTTGGCTGACAGGGAGTGGCTACGAGCAGTACTTC
TRBJ2-7	-	TRBV10-3	-	CAISESDSSYEQYF	TGTGCCATCAGTGAGTCGGACAGCTCCTACGAGCAGTACTTC
TRBJ2-1	-	TRBV6-6	TRBD2	CASSPGLAGGHEQFF	TGTGCCAGCAGCCCCGGACTAGCGGGAGGTCATGAGCAGTTCTTC
TRBJ1-6	-	TRBV7-6	-	CASSKTPTSYNSPLHF	TGTGCCAGCAGCAAGACCCCTACCTCCTATAATTCACCCCTCCACTTT
TRBJ2-7	-	TRBV30	TRBD2	CAWRVYSGRVEQYF	TGTGCCTGGAGGGTTTATAGCGGGAGGGTAGAGCAGTACTTC
TRBJ2-7	-	TRBV5-1	-	CASSLEGSYEQYF	TGCGCCAGCAGCTTGGAGGGCTCCTACGAGCAGTACTTC
TRBJ2-7	-	TRBV5-8	-	CASSFARGLEQYF	TGTGCCAGCAGCTTCGCCAGGGGTCTCGAGCAGTACTTC
TRBJ1-6	-	TRBV27	-	CASSLRHNSPLHF	TGTGCCAGCAGTTTACGGCATAATTCACCCCTCCACTTT
TRBJ2-7	-	TRBV5-1	-	CASSLIRADEQYF	TGCGCCAGCAGTCTGATCAGGGCAGACGAGCAGTACTTC
TRBJ2-7	-	TRBV6-6	TRBD1	CAGRQGTSHEQYF	TGTGCCGGCCGACAGGGAACATCCCACGAGCAGTACTTC
TRBJ2-7	-	TRBV7-2	-	CASSLGGTYEQYF	TGTGCCAGCAGCTTAGGCGGGACATACGAGCAGTACTTC
TRBJ2-5	-	TRBV15	TRBD2	CATSRELARTQETQYF	TGTGCCACCAGCAGAGAACTAGCGCGCACCCAAGAGACCCAGTACTTC
TRBJ1-2	few	TRBV27	-	CASSPGVGYTF	TGTGCCAGCAGTCCCGGGGTTGGCTACACCTTC
TRBJ2-5	-	TRBV4-2	-	CASSQAGVETQYF	TGTGCCAGCAGCCAAGCGGGAGTTGAGACCCAGTACTTC
TRBJ1-3	-	TRBV27	TRBD1	CASSRSADRGKSSGGNTIYF	TGTGCCAGCAGTCGAAGTGCGGACAGGGGGAAATCATCGGGGGGAAACACCATATATTTT
TRBJ1-5	-	TRBV6-1	TRBD1	CASSDSRGVWQPQHF	TGTGCCAGCAGCGATAGCAGGGGGGTCTGGCAGCCCCAGCATTTT
TRBJ2-5	-	TRBV7-2	-	CASSLDAGWQETQYF	TGTGCCAGCAGCTTAGACGCGGGCTGGCAAGAGACCCAGTACTTC
TRBJ1-1	once	TRBV5-1	-	CASSLWGQGTEAFF	TGCGCCAGCAGCTTGTGGGGTCAGGGCACTGAAGCTTTCTTT
TRBJ1-4	-	TRBV2	-	CASSTGANEKLFF	TGTGCCAGCAGTACGGGGGCAAATGAAAAACTGTTTTTT
TRBJ2-7	once	TRBV4-3	TRBD2	CASSQSTSSGSYEQYF	TGCGCCAGCAGCCAATCAACGTCTAGCGGCTCCTACGAGCAGTACTTC
TRBJ1-2	few	TRBV30	-	CAWSWGNYGYTF	TGTGCCTGGAGTTGGGGTAACTATGGCTACACCTTC
TRBJ2-7	-	TRBV6-5	-	CASSYAGTKGEQYF	TGTGCCAGCAGTTACGCAGGTACGAAAGGCGAGCAGTACTTC
TRBJ1-5	-	TRBV19	-	CASTERRNQPQHF	TGTGCCAGTACCGAACGTCGAAATCAGCCCCAGCATTTT
TRBJ1-2	-	TRBV7-9	-	CASSLAGATNYGYTF	TGTGCCAGCAGCTTAGCCGGGGCGACTAACTATGGCTACACCTTC
TRBJ2-2	few	TRBV5-4	-	CASSLETAGELFF	TGTGCCAGCAGCTTGGAGACGGCCGGGGAGCTGTTTTTT
TRBJ2-7	few	TRBV18	-	CASSPEGSEQYF	TGTGCCAGCTCACCAGAGGGGTCCGAGCAGTACTTC
TRBJ2-1	-	TRBV5-1	-	CASSLGTGSYNEQFF	TGCGCCAGCAGCCTCGGGACGGGCTCCTACAATGAGCAGTTCTTC
TRBJ2-7	-	TRBV7-2	-	CASSLVGRYPAYEQYF	TGTGCCAGCAGCTTAGTGGGGCGGTACCCGGCCTACGAGCAGTACTTC
TRBJ1-5	-	TRBV15	TRBD1	CATRRDRGGDSNQPQHF	TGTGCCACCAGGAGGGACAGGGGTGGTGATAGCAATCAGCCCCAGCATTTT
TRBJ1-1	many	TRBV5-4	-	CASSSLIRNTEAFF	TGTGCCAGCAGCTCCTTAATCAGGAACACTGAAGCTTTCTTT
TRBJ1-6	few	TRBV5-1	-	CASSTDSYNSPLHF	TGCGCCAGCAGCACCGACAGTTATAATTCACCCCTCCACTTT
TRBJ1-4	-	TRBV6-5	-	CASSYQVGEKLFF	TGTGCCAGCAGTTACCAAGTGGGGGAAAAACTGTTTTTT
TRBJ2-2	-	TRBV10-1	TRBD1	CASGKGQGSTGELFF	TGCGCCAGCGGAAAAGGACAGGGGAGCACCGGGGAGCTGTTTTTT
TRBJ2-1	-	TRBV9	TRBD2	CASSALAGGEQFF	TGTGCCAGCAGCGCTCTAGCGGGTGGTGAGCAGTTCTTC
TRBJ2-1	-	TRBV5-1	TRBD2	CASRSSGGNEQFF	TGCGCCAGCAGATCTAGCGGGGGGAATGAGCAGTTCTTC
TRBJ1-1	-	TRBV30	-	CAWSVLGAGGTEAFF	TGTGCCTGGAGTGTACTCGGGGCGGGAGGAACTGAAGCTTTCTTT
TRBJ2-5	-	TRBV5-1	-	CSTGSGGGGETQYF	TGCTCCACAGGTTCCGGCGGAGGAGGGGAGACCCAGTACTTC
TRBJ1-5	-	TRBV30	TRBD1	CAWSDFTQDRVYSNQPQHF	TGTGCCTGGAGCGACTTCACCCAGGACAGGGTTTATAGCAATCAGCCCCAGCATTTT